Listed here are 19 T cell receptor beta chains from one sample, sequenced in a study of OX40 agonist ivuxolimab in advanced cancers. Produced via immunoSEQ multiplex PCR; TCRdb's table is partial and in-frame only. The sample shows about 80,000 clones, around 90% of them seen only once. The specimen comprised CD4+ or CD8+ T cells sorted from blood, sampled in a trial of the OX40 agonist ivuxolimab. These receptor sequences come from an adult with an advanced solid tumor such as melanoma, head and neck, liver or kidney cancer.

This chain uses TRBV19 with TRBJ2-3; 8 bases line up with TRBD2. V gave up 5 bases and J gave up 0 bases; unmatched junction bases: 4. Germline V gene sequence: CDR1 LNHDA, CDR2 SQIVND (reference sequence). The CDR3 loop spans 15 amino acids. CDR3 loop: CASSGSGVSTDTQYF. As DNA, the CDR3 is TGTGCCAGTAGTGGTAGCGGGGTCAGCACAGATACGCAGTATTTT.

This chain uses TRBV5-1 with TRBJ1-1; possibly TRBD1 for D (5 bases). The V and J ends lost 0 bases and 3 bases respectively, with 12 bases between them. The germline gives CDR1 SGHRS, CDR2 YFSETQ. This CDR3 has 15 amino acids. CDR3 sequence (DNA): TGCGCCAGCAGCTTGGTTGACAGAGACCACACTGAAGCTTTCTTT. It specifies CASSLVDRDHTEAFF.

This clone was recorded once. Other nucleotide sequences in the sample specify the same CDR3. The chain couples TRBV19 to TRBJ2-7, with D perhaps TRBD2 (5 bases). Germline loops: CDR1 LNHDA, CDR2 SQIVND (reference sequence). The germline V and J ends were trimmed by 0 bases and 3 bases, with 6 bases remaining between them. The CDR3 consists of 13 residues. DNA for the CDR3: TGTGCCAGTAGTATAGATCGGGGCTACGAGCAGTACTTC. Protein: CASSIDRGYEQYF.

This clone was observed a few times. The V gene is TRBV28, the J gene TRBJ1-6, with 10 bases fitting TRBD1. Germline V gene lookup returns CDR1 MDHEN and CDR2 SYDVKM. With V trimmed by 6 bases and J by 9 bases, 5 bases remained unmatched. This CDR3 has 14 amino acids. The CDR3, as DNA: TGTGCCAGCAGACGACAGGGGGCGCGTTCACCCCTCCACTTT. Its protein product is CASRRQGARSPLHF.

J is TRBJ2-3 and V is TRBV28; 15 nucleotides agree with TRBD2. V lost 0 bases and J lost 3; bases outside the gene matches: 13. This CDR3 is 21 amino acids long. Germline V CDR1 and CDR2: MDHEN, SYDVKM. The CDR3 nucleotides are TGTGCCAGCAGTTTATGGGCCCCCGGACTAGCGGGAGGGCCGCGGACAGATACGCAGTATTTT. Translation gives CASSLWAPGLAGGPRTDTQYF.

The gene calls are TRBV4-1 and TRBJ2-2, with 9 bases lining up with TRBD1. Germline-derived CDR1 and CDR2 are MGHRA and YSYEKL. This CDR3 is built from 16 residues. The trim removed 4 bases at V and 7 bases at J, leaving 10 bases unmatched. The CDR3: CASSRPPGQGFGELFF. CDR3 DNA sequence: TGCGCCAGCAGCCGACCCCCGGGACAGGGATTCGGGGAGCTGTTTTTT.

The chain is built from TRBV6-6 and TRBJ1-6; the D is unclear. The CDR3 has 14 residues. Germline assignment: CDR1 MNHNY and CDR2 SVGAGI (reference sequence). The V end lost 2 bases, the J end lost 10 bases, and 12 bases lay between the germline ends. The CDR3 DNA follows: TGTGCCAGCAGTTACAAGACCGCGCGCTCACCCCTCCACTTT. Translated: CASSYKTARSPLHF.

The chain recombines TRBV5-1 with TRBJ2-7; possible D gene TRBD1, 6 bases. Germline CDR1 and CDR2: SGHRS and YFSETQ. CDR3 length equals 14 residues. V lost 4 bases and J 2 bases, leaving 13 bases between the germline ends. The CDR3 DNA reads TGCGCCAGCAGCGTGGGAGACAGGCCCTACGAGCAGTACGTC. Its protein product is CASSVGDRPYEQYV.

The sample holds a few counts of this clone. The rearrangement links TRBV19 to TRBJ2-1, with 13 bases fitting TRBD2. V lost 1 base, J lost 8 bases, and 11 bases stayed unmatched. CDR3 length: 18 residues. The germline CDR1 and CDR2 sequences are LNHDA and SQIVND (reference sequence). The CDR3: CASSIALPTSGRKYEQFF. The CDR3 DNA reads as TGTGCCAGTAGTATAGCCCTCCCGACTAGCGGGAGGAAGTATGAGCAGTTCTTC.

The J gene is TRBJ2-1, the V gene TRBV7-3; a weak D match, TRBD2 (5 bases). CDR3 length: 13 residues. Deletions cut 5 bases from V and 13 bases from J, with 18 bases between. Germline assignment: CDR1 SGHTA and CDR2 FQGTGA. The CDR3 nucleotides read TGTGCCAGCAGCCCGATATCGGGTAGCGCACAGTTCTTC. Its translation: CASSPISGSAQFF.

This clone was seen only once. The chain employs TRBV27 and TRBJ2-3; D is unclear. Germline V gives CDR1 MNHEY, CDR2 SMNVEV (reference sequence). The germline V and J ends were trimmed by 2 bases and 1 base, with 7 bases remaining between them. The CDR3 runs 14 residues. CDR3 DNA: TGTGCCAGCAGTTTAGTGGAAGGCACAGATACGCAGTATTTT. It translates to CASSLVEGTDTQYF.

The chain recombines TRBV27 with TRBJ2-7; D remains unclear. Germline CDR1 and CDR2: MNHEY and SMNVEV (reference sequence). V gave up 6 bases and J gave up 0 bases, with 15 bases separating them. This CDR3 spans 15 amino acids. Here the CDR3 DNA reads TGTGCCAGCAGCCCAACTGGCCGTAGCTCCTACGAGCAGTACGTC. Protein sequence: CASSPTGRSSYEQYV.

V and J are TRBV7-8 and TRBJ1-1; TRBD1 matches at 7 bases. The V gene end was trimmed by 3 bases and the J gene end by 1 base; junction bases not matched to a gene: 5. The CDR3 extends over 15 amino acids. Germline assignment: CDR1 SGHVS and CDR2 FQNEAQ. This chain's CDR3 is CASSFKGQRNTEAFF. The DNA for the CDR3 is TGTGCCAGCAGCTTTAAGGGACAGCGGAACACTGAAGCTTTCTTT.

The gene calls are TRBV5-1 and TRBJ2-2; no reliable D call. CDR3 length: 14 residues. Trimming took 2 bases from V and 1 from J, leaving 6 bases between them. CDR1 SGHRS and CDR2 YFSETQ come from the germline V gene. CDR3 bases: TGCGCCAGCAGCTTTTGGGAGAACACCGGGGAGCTGTTTTTT. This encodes CASSFWENTGELFF.

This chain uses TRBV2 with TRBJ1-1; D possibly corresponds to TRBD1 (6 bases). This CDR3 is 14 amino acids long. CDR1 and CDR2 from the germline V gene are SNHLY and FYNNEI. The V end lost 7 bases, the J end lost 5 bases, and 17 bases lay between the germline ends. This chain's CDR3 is CASMGGAFETEAFF. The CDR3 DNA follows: TGTGCCAGCATGGGGGGCGCTTTCGAGACTGAAGCTTTCTTT.

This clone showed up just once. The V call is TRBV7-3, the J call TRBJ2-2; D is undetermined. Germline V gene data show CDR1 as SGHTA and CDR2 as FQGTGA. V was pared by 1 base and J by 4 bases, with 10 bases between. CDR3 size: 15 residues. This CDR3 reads CASSLNLPGTGELFF. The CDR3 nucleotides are TGTGCCAGCAGCTTAAATTTACCAGGCACCGGGGAGCTGTTTTTT.

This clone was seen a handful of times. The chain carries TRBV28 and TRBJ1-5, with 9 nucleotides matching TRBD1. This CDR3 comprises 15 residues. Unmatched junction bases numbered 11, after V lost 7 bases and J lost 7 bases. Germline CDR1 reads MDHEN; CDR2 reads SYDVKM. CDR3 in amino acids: CASTPRDRAAQPQHF. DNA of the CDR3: TGTGCCAGCACCCCCCGGGACAGGGCGGCGCAGCCCCAGCATTTT.

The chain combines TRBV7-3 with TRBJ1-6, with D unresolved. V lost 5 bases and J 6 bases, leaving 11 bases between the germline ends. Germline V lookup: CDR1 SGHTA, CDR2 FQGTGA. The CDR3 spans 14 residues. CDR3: CASSPGSPNSPLHF. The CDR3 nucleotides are TGTGCCAGCAGCCCCGGGTCTCCTAATTCACCCCTCCACTTT.

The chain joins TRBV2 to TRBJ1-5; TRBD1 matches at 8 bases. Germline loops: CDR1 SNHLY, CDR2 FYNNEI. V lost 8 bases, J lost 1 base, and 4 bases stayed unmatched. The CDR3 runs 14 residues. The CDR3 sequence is CASAGGLSNQPQHF. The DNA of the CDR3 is TGTGCCAGCGCAGGGGGCCTGAGCAATCAGCCCCAGCATTTT.